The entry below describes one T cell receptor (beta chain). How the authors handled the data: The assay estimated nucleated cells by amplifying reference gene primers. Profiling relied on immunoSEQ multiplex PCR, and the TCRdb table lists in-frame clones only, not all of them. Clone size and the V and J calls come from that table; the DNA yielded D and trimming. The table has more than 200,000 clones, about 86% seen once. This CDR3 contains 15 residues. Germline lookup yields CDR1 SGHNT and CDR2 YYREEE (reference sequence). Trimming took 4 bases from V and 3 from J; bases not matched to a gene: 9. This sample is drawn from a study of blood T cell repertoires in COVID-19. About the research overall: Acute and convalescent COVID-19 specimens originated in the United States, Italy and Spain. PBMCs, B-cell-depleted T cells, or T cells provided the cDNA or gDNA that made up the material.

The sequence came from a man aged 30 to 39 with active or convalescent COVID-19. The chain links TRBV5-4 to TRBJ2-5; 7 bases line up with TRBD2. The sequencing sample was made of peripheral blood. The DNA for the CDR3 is TGTGCCAGCAGCGACCAAGCGGGGAGTAAAGAGACCCAGTACTTC. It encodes CASSDQAGSKETQYF.